The following is a TCR beta chain sequence with its context. Its antigen is undetermined. These data come from a study of T cell repertoires in cytomegalovirus infection. Study results and limitations: Public TCR beta family frequency separated CMV-and-HLA carriers, including in an independent cohort.

MiXCR, run by TCRdb on the reads, gives a single entry per CDR3 protein. The sample includes around 740,000 distinct CDR3 sequences, roughly 36% of them seen just once. Sequencing was carried out using PBMCs. The clonotype was recovered from a human donor in good health (CMV status not recorded). Some clones in this sample may be carry-over from other donors' samples.

The CDR3 spells CASSLQGGYTGELFF. The CDR3 nucleotides are TGTGCCAGCAGCCTCCAAGGGGGATACACCGGGGAGCTGTTTTTT. The V call is TRBV5-8, the J call TRBJ2-2; tentative D call: TRBD1 (6 bases). The V gene lost 4 bases and the J gene lost 3 bases, with 13 bases spanning the gap. The CDR3 sequence is 15 residues long. Germline values: CDR1 SGHTS, CDR2 YDEGEE. Looking up the rest from reference TRBV5-8 and TRBJ2-2 gives the full variable domain: EAGVTQSPTHLIKTRGQQATLRCSPISGHTSVYWYQQALGLGLQFLLWYDEGEERNRGNFPPRFSGRQFPNYSSELNVNALELEDSALYLCASSLQGGYTGELFFGEGSRLTVL.